The TCR beta chain described here comes from a study of T cells after yellow fever vaccination (dated by TCRdb to between 2017 and 2020). Turning to the overall study: The SMART-Seq v4 Ultra Low Input RNA kit was used to prepare libraries from fractions with low cell numbers. Bulk TCR alpha and beta repertoires were sequenced longitudinally to track T-cell clones before and after primary and booster YFV17D yellow fever vaccination. Two healthy male donors made up the cohort, one aged 18 to 29 years and the other aged 30 to 40 years. Blood samples were taken at several timepoints before and after primary and secondary immunization, and bulk PBMC replicates and cell subsets were isolated.

What the work shows at the level of the full study, not this receptor alone: The secondary T-cell response was found to be weaker but faster than the primary response, with a peak reached on day 5 rather than on day 15. FACS-sorted repertoires could contain abundant contaminating clonotypes from the bulk population, so computational filtering was required. A small share of clonotypes was detected in both CD4 and CD8 compartments, with the overlap likely arising from convergent recombination. After the booster, most clones that had expanded after primary vaccination were detected again (about 95% of CD4 and 88% of CD8), suggesting broad maintenance of memory. Because only a couple of donors were included in the study, the extent to which the findings can be generalized is limited.

TCR cDNA was made using 5'RACE template switching, a step that added a universal primer site and unique molecular identifiers. Priming for cDNA synthesis came from both the TCR alpha and TCR beta constant segments. Library amplification used two PCR steps, and the second PCR step added sample barcodes and sequencing adapters. Libraries were sequenced on Illumina HiSeq 2500 (2x100 bp) or NovaSeq (2x150 bp). The study's processing was this. MIGEC handled demultiplexing of reads and collapsing into UMI consensus sequences, while MiXCR performed V(D)J alignment. Using edgeR on replicate PBMC samples, clonotypes were called vaccine-responding if FDR was below 0.01 and the log2 fold change was above 5 up to day 15. Each bulk clonotype received a CD4 or CD8 identity based on whether the sequenced CD4 or CD8 repertoire contained that clonotype at higher abundance. TCRdb reworked the public reads: Q25 trimming with fastp, MiXCR clone assembly, productive beta chains retained. One record per CDR3 amino acid sequence lists the most common genes and DNA. These V and J calls are TCRdb output, not the study's own analysis. A total of 300,000 to 350,000 distinct CDR3 sequences appear in this sample, about 7.8% of them only once. Of the sample, 17% is held by the ten largest clones.

Explained via the paper, the treatment or condition label denotes: live attenuated yellow fever vaccine strain. Two biological replicates of bulk PBMCs were collected at each blood-draw timepoint. A standard Ficoll-Paque protocol was used to isolate PBMCs from peripheral blood. TriZol was used to extract RNA from bulk PBMCs, CD4 and CD8 fractions, and dextramer-positive and dextramer-negative fractions. Trimming removed 3 bases from V and 1 base from J, leaving 11 bases between the germline ends. The cysteine opens and the phenylalanine closes a CDR3 of 14 amino acids. Only CDR3 DNA remains: 42 bases, in frame from the first base. The germline V gene provides CDR1 SQVTM and CDR2 ANQGSEA. As for this clonotype: Its antigen is still unknown. The sample holds no much larger clone one base away, and base qualities are not on file.

This TCR came from a man between 18 and 35 years old who received the YFV17D yellow fever vaccine. The chain employs TRBV29-1 and TRBJ2-3, and possibly TRBD2, on 7 matching bases. Specimen: PBMCs, collected more than 35 days after the first yellow fever vaccination. The encoded CDR3 is CSVDPGGGTDTQYF. The nucleotides are TGCAGCGTTGACCCGGGGGGCGGCACAGATACGCAGTATTTT.